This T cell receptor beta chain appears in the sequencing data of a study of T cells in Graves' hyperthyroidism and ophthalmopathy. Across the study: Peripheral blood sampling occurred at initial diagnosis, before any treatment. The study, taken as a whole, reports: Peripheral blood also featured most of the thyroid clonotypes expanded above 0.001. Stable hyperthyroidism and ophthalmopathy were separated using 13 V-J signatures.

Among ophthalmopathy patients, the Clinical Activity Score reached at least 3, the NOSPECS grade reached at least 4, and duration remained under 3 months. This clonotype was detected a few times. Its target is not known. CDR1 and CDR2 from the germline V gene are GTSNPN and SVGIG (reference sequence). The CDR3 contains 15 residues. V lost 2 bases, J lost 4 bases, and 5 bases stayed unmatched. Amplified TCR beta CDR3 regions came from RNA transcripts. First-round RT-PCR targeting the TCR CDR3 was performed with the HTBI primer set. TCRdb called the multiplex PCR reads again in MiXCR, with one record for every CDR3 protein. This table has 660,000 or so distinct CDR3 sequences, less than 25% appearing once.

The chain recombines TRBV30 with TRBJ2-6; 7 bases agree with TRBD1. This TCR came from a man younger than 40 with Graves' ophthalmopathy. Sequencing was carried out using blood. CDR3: CAWSPGTAGANVLTF. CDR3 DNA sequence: TGTGCCTGGAGTCCAGGGACAGCCGGGGCCAACGTCCTGACTTTC.